This entry lists 30 T cell receptor beta chains sequenced from one sample in a study of shared clonotypes between healthy human individuals. The table came from immunoSEQ multiplex PCR; TCRdb's copy has only in-frame clones and leaves some out. The table includes more than 2 million clones, roughly 94% detected once. Cells designated naive CD8 were CD45RO-negative and were positively selected for CCR7, with terminally differentiated effector memory CD45RA+ cells excluded. The sequenced sample consisted of naive CD8+ T cells sorted from blood. The receptor set was obtained from a man between 18 and 29 years old in good health.

The V and J genes are TRBV7-6 and TRBJ2-7; D is uncertain. V shed 2 bases and J shed 4 bases, with 9 bases lying between them. CDR1 is SGHVS and CDR2 is FNYEAQ in the germline V gene. CDR3 length equals 13 residues. CDR3 region: CASSLFEAYEQYF. As DNA, the CDR3 is TGTGCCAGCAGCTTATTCGAAGCGTACGAGCAGTACTTC. The whole variable domain, remainder taken from reference TRBV7-6 and TRBJ2-7, is GAGVSQSPRYKVTKRGQDVALRCDPISGHVSLYWYRQALGQGPEFLTYFNYEAQQDKSGLPNDRFSAERPEGSISTLTIQRTEQRDSAMYRCASSLFEAYEQYFGPGTRLTVT.

This clone was observed once. The chain joins TRBV28 to TRBJ1-2; possible D gene TRBD1, 6 bases. CDR1 and CDR2 (germline): MDHEN, SYDVKM. The CDR3 loop spans 13 amino acids. V was pared by 7 bases and J by 10 bases, with 19 bases between. This CDR3 is CASNDGEGVFYTF. CDR3 in DNA: TGTGCCAGCAACGACGGCGAGGGGGTTTTCTACACCTTC.

The J gene is TRBJ1-5, the V gene TRBV7-9; tentatively, D is TRBD1 (5 bases). The CDR3 length is 15 residues. Trimming removed 4 bases at V and 6 bases at J, with 16 bases between. Germline CDR1 is SEHNR and CDR2 is FQNEAQ (reference sequence). In DNA, the CDR3 is TGTGCCAGCAGCTCGACTCGACAGCCGGGTCAGCCCCAGCATTTT. This codes for CASSSTRQPGQPQHF. Full variable domain (rest looked up from reference TRBV7-9 and TRBJ1-5): DTGVSQNPRHKITKRGQNVTFRCDPISEHNRLYWYRQTLGQGPEFLTYFQNEAQLEKSRLLSDRFSAERPKGSFSTLEIQRTEQGDSAMYLCASSSTRQPGQPQHFGDGTRLSIL.

CDR3 nucleotides: TGTGCCAGTAGTCAGGACAGTGAAGAGACCCAGTACTTC. This codes for CASSQDSEETQYF. The chain carries TRBV19 and TRBJ2-5; D perhaps matches TRBD1 (6 bases). Per germline, CDR1 LNHDA and CDR2 SQIVND (reference sequence). The CDR3 covers 13 residues. The ends were cut back, 5 bases at V and 3 bases at J, with 10 bases in the middle.

The gene calls are TRBV6-1 and TRBJ2-3, with D possibly being TRBD2 (5 bases). Germline V gene lookup returns CDR1 MNHNS and CDR2 SASEGT. Trimming removed 4 bases at V and 3 bases at J, with 8 bases between. The CDR3 has 13 residues. The CDR3, as DNA: TGTGCCAGCAGTGCGCTAGCAACAGATACGCAGTATTTT. It yields the protein CASSALATDTQYF.

This chain uses TRBV2 with TRBJ2-2; 9 nucleotides agree with TRBD2. The V gene end was trimmed by 6 bases and the J gene end by 2 bases; junction bases not matched to a gene: 4. The CDR3 contains 15 residues. Germline values: CDR1 SNHLY, CDR2 FYNNEI. The CDR3 nucleotides read TGTGCCAGCAGCGTAGCGGGGGCCAACACCGGGGAGCTGTTTTTT. It translates to CASSVAGANTGELFF.

The chain is built from TRBV6-5 and TRBJ2-3; 7 bases line up with TRBD2. The V and J ends lost 5 bases and 4 bases, in that order; junction bases with no gene match: 3. The V gene's germline CDR1 is MNHEY and CDR2 SVGAGI. The CDR3 covers 13 residues. The CDR3 sequence is CASSSGTPDTQYF. Here the CDR3 DNA reads TGTGCCAGCAGTAGCGGGACTCCAGATACGCAGTATTTT.

The V call is TRBV25-1, the J call TRBJ2-3; D remains unclear. V was clipped by 1 base and J by 0 bases, with 11 bases between them. This CDR3 is 16 amino acids long. The germline gives CDR1 MGHDK, CDR2 SYGVNS. The CDR3 bases are TGTGCCAGCAGTGAATTTGTCCTCTCTAGCACAGATACGCAGTATTTT. It is translated as CASSEFVLSSTDTQYF. Filled out from reference TRBV25-1 and TRBJ2-3, the complete variable domain reads EADIYQTPRYLVIGTGKKITLECSQTMGHDKMYWYQQDPGMELHLIHYSYGVNSTEKGDLSSESTVSRIRTEHFPLTLESARPSHTSQYLCASSEFVLSSTDTQYFGPGTRLTVL.

The V call is TRBV5-1, the J call TRBJ2-3, with D possibly being TRBD2 (5 bases). V was pared by 0 bases and J by 1 base, with 18 bases between. Germline CDR1 and CDR2: SGHRS and YFSETQ. This CDR3 spans 18 amino acids. The DNA of the CDR3 is TGCGCCAGCAGCTTGGAAACTCCTCTAGGGCGGGGCACAGATACGCAGTATTTT. Protein sequence: CASSLETPLGRGTDTQYF.

This clone appeared a single time. The gene calls are TRBV7-2 and TRBJ2-7; D gene ambiguous. The V gene lost 5 bases and the J gene lost 2 bases, with 7 bases spanning the gap. The CDR3 length is 12 residues. Per germline, CDR1 SGHTA and CDR2 FQGNSA. CDR3 residues: CASSPRPYEQYF. The CDR3 DNA is TGTGCCAGCAGCCCCCGCCCCTACGAGCAGTACTTC.

The J gene is TRBJ2-5, the V gene TRBV9, with unresolved D. This CDR3 region has 15 residues. V was pared by 2 bases and J by 5 bases, with 16 bases between. Germline lookup yields CDR1 SGDLS and CDR2 YYNGEE. The CDR3 is CASSVNGRPEETQYF. The CDR3 DNA reads TGTGCCAGCAGCGTGAATGGACGGCCGGAGGAGACCCAGTACTTC.

The chain uses TRBV6-5 and TRBJ2-5; D not certain. V lost 1 base to trimming and J lost 2 bases, with 11 bases between them. This CDR3 spans 15 amino acids. CDR1 is MNHEY, CDR2 SVGAGI, per germline. The CDR3, as DNA: TGTGCCAGCAGTTACTACCCCTCCGTACAAGAGACCCAGTACTTC. Its protein is CASSYYPSVQETQYF.

The rearrangement joins TRBV4-1 to TRBJ2-1, with D possibly matching TRBD2 (6 bases). The CDR3 covers 14 residues. The V gene's germline CDR1 is MGHRA and CDR2 YSYEKL. Trimming removed 0 bases from V and 7 bases from J, with 10 bases in between. DNA for the CDR3: TGCGCCAGCAGCCAAGAGTTCGGACTAAATGAGCAGTTCTTC. It codes for CASSQEFGLNEQFF.

In DNA, the CDR3 is TGTGCCAGCAGTGAAGAGGGGTTACGCACAGATACGCAGTATTTT. Its translation is CASSEEGLRTDTQYF. V gene TRBV2 combines with J gene TRBJ2-3; tentatively, D is TRBD1 (5 bases). This CDR3 has 15 amino acids. Germline CDR1 reads SNHLY; CDR2 reads FYNNEI. V was cut by 1 base and J by 1 base, with 9 bases left in between.

The V gene is TRBV27, the J gene TRBJ1-1, with 7 bases matching TRBD1. Germline trimming cut 5 bases from V and 3 bases from J; bases unmatched to any gene: 12. The CDR3 has 16 amino acids. Germline lookup yields CDR1 MNHEY and CDR2 SMNVEV (reference sequence). The CDR3 DNA is TGTGCCAGCAGTCCAAAAGAGACAGGGCGGTACACTGAAGCTTTCTTT. Translating gives CASSPKETGRYTEAFF.

The chain uses TRBV5-6 and TRBJ1-3; the D is unclear. This CDR3 spans 14 amino acids. The V end was cut by 2 bases, the J end by 0 bases, with 6 bases between. The germline V gene encodes CDR1 SGHDT and CDR2 YYEEEE. Here the CDR3 reads CASSFTTSGNTIYF. In DNA form, the CDR3 reads TGTGCCAGCAGCTTCACCACCTCTGGAAACACCATATATTTT. The entire variable domain, with the rest obtained from reference TRBV5-6 and TRBJ1-3, is as follows: DAGVTQSPTHLIKTRGQQVTLRCSPKSGHDTVSWYQQALGQGPQFIFQYYEEEERQRGNFPDRFSGHQFPNYSSELNVNALLLGDSALYLCASSFTTSGNTIYFGEGSWLTVV.

The chain carries TRBV5-1 and TRBJ1-1; no firm D call. V gave up 0 bases and J gave up 2 bases, with 14 bases separating them. Germline V gives CDR1 SGHRS, CDR2 YFSETQ. This CDR3 has 16 residues. CDR3 sequence: CASSLDFVPANTEAFF. CDR3 in DNA: TGCGCCAGCAGCTTGGATTTCGTTCCGGCCAACACTGAAGCTTTCTTT.

This clone came up once. Distinct nucleotide sequences in the sample also encode this CDR3. The V and J genes are TRBV7-9 and TRBJ2-7; TRBD1 or TRBD2 may be the D gene (5 bases each). Germline V lookup: CDR1 SEHNR, CDR2 FQNEAQ (reference sequence). With 1 base removed from V and 0 bases from J, the gap between germline ends came to 7 bases. The CDR3 consists of 14 residues. This CDR3 is CASSLVGTSYEQYF. In DNA, the CDR3 is TGTGCCAGCAGCTTAGTGGGGACCTCCTACGAGCAGTACTTC. Variable domain in full (rest from reference TRBV7-9 and TRBJ2-7): DTGVSQNPRHKITKRGQNVTFRCDPISEHNRLYWYRQTLGQGPEFLTYFQNEAQLEKSRLLSDRFSAERPKGSFSTLEIQRTEQGDSAMYLCASSLVGTSYEQYFGPGTRLTVT.

This chain connects TRBV4-1 to TRBJ1-1, with 9 bases lining up with TRBD1. Germline-derived CDR1 and CDR2 are MGHRA and YSYEKL. The CDR3 has 15 residues. V shed 3 bases and J 3 bases; nucleotides not matched to a gene: 5. The chain's CDR3 is CASSQTGGSDTEAFF. As DNA, the CDR3 is TGCGCCAGCAGCCAGACAGGGGGGTCGGACACTGAAGCTTTCTTT.

J is TRBJ2-7 and V is TRBV6-6; D is possibly TRBD2 (6 bases). Trimming took off 2 bases at V and 5 bases at J, with 13 bases between the two ends. This CDR3 is built from 14 residues. Germline CDR1 reads MNHNY; CDR2 reads SVGAGI (reference sequence). The CDR3 protein is CASSYAEGRDEQYF. The CDR3 DNA is TGTGCCAGCAGTTACGCGGAGGGGCGGGACGAGCAGTACTTC.

The rearrangement links TRBV28 to TRBJ2-7; D is unresolved. Germline-derived CDR1 and CDR2 are MDHEN and SYDVKM. The CDR3 runs 12 residues. V was shortened by 4 bases and J by 5 bases, with 9 bases between the two germline ends. CDR3: CASSSPDHEQYF. The CDR3 DNA follows: TGTGCCAGCAGTTCCCCAGACCACGAGCAGTACTTC.

This clone was detected once. This chain connects TRBV9 to TRBJ1-2; no firm D call. V lost 0 bases, J lost 2 bases, and 11 bases lay in between. Germline V gene data show CDR1 as SGDLS and CDR2 as YYNGEE. This CDR3 spans 15 amino acids. The CDR3 coding sequence is TGTGCCAGCAGCGTAGATTACAGCGCCAACTATGGCTACACCTTC. The encoded protein is CASSVDYSANYGYTF.

V is TRBV30 and J is TRBJ1-2; TRBD1 matches at 7 bases. The CDR3 sequence is 12 residues long. V lost 5 bases to trimming and J lost 5 bases; unmatched junction nucleotides: 5. Germline V lookup: CDR1 GTSNPN, CDR2 SVGIG (reference sequence). CDR3: CAWDRADYGYTF. CDR3 nucleotides: TGTGCCTGGGACAGGGCCGATTATGGCTACACCTTC. Full variable domain (missing parts from reference TRBV30 and TRBJ1-2): SQTIHQWPATLVQPVGSPLSLECTVEGTSNPNLYWYRQAAGRGLQLLFYSVGIGQISSEVPQNLSASRPQDRQFILSSKKLLLSDSGFYLCAWDRADYGYTFGSGTRLTVV.

V usage is TRBV5-4 and J usage is TRBJ1-2, with TRBD1 matching over 12 bases. With 7 bases clipped from V and 3 bases from J, the junction kept 1 base outside the gene matches. Germline CDR1 and CDR2: SGHNT and YYREEE (reference sequence). CDR3 length: 13 residues. The CDR3 DNA reads TGTGCCAGCCGGGACAGGGGGCACTATGGCTACACCTTC. Translation: CASRDRGHYGYTF.

The chain uses TRBV7-3 and TRBJ2-3; D is unresolved. The CDR3 length is 15 residues. The germline CDR1 and CDR2 sequences are SGHTA and FQGTGA. The V gene lost 0 bases and the J gene lost 5 bases, with 12 bases spanning the gap. Here the CDR3 reads CASSLTGLDVDTQYF. The DNA of the CDR3 is TGTGCCAGCAGCTTAACTGGGCTAGATGTAGATACGCAGTATTTT.

The V call is TRBV9, the J call TRBJ1-6, with 8 positions matching TRBD1. The CDR3 sequence is 13 residues long. Germline V gene data show CDR1 as SGDLS and CDR2 as YYNGEE. V shed 3 bases and J 12 bases; nucleotides not matched to a gene: 5. CDR3: CASSGSDREPLHF. CDR3 nucleotides: TGTGCCAGCAGCGGGTCGGACAGGGAACCCCTCCACTTT.

For this clone: Other DNA sequences from this sample encode an identical CDR3 as well. The chain uses TRBV27 and TRBJ2-1; 7 positions agree with TRBD2. The CDR3 is 15 residues long. Germline-derived CDR1 and CDR2 are MNHEY and SMNVEV (reference sequence). The V and J ends lost 2 bases and 3 bases, in that order; junction bases with no gene match: 4. The CDR3, as DNA: TGTGCCAGCAGTTTAAGCAGGGAGGGCTACAATGAGCAGTTCTTC. Its protein is CASSLSREGYNEQFF.

The CDR3 here is CASSRPRDRGMADTQYF. As DNA, the CDR3 is TGTGCCAGCAGCCGGCCCCGGGACAGGGGGATGGCAGATACGCAGTATTTT. V is TRBV13 and J is TRBJ2-3; the match to TRBD1 covers 11 bases. J lost 4 bases, V lost 5 bases, and 11 bases had no gene match. The CDR3 is 17 amino acids. Germline-derived CDR1 and CDR2 are PRHDT and FYEKMQ (reference sequence).

This chain links TRBV11-1 with TRBJ1-5; 9 nucleotides agree with TRBD1. V shed 0 bases, J shed 1 base, and the junction held 7 bases outside the gene matches. Germline V CDR1 and CDR2: SGHAT, FQDESV (reference sequence). This CDR3 is built from 18 residues. The CDR3 loop reads CASSLALRDRESNQPQHF. Here the CDR3 DNA reads TGTGCCAGCAGCTTAGCGCTAAGGGACAGGGAAAGCAATCAGCCCCAGCATTTT.

The rearrangement links TRBV6-5 to TRBJ2-5; perhaps TRBD2 as D (7 bases). The CDR3 spans 15 residues. The germline CDR1 and CDR2 sequences are MNHEY and SVGAGI. V gave up 5 bases and J gave up 5 bases, with 18 bases separating them. CDR3 loop: CASSTRLATGETQYF. For the CDR3, the DNA is TGTGCCAGCAGTACCAGACTAGCCACAGGGGAGACCCAGTACTTC.